Listed here are 17 T cell receptor beta chains from one sample, sequenced in a study of shared clonotypes between healthy human individuals. Some clones are missing from TCRdb's copy, which holds only in-frame ones; the method was immunoSEQ multiplex PCR. The sample has under 2,000,000 clones, roughly 94% seen once. Terminally differentiated effector memory CD45RA+ cells were excluded by CCR7 positive selection of CD45RO-negative cells. The sample comprised naive CD8+ T cells sorted from blood. The receptors come from a man younger than 35 in good health.

Notes on this clone: The sample has other DNA sequences that encode this CDR3 too. The chain carries TRBV9 and TRBJ2-3, with 8 bases lining up with TRBD2. CDR1 and CDR2 from the germline V gene are SGDLS and YYNGEE. This CDR3 has 15 amino acids. V dropped 2 bases and J dropped 3; count of bases not matched to a gene: 5. CDR3 loop: CASSVGLDSTDTQYF. The DNA for the CDR3 is TGTGCCAGCAGCGTGGGACTAGATTCGACAGATACGCAGTATTTT.

The CDR3 protein is CASSGRYEQFF. The CDR3 DNA reads TGTGCCAGCAGCGGCCGCTATGAGCAGTTCTTC. The chain uses TRBV9 and TRBJ2-1, with D unclear. The germline V gene encodes CDR1 SGDLS and CDR2 YYNGEE. The CDR3 is 11 amino acids. With 3 bases removed from V and 8 bases from J, the gap between germline ends came to 6 bases.

About this clone: Other nucleotide sequences in the sample specify the same CDR3. V gene TRBV27 combines with J gene TRBJ1-5; D call uncertain. This CDR3 contains 13 residues. V was clipped by 3 bases and J by 3 bases, with 6 bases between them. Germline assignment: CDR1 MNHEY and CDR2 SMNVEV (reference sequence). The CDR3 bases are TGTGCCAGCAGTTTCGGGATCAATCAGCCCCAGCATTTT. The encoded protein is CASSFGINQPQHF.

The chain couples TRBV4-1 to TRBJ2-7, with TRBD1 matching 8 bases. V gave up 6 bases and J gave up 2 bases; unmatched junction bases: 9. The CDR3 consists of 15 residues. Per the germline V gene, CDR1 is MGHRA and CDR2 is YSYEKL. The CDR3 protein is CASRQKDRAAYEQYF. The CDR3 DNA sequence: TGCGCCAGCAGGCAAAAGGACAGGGCTGCCTACGAGCAGTACTTC.

This clone appeared a single time. V is TRBV27 and J is TRBJ1-5, with TRBD1 identical over 7 bases. Germline V gene data show CDR1 as MNHEY and CDR2 as SMNVEV (reference sequence). The CDR3 contains 15 residues. V trimming: 4 bases; J trimming: 1 base; junction bases outside the gene matches: 4. The CDR3 protein is CASSSRQGSNQPQHF. CDR3 DNA: TGTGCCAGCAGTTCGAGACAGGGCAGCAATCAGCCCCAGCATTTT.

V and J are TRBV7-9 and TRBJ2-2, with 11 nucleotides matching TRBD2. This CDR3 contains 15 residues. In germline, CDR1 is SEHNR, CDR2 FQNEAQ (reference sequence). V lost 5 bases, J lost 6 bases, and 5 bases stayed unmatched. CDR3 bases: TGTGCCAGCAGCATCACTAGCGGGAGTGCCGGGGAGCTGTTTTTT. This encodes CASSITSGSAGELFF.

The rearrangement uses TRBV7-9 and TRBJ2-6; 13 bases align to TRBD2. V lost 4 bases, J lost 2 bases, and 8 bases stayed unmatched. This CDR3 contains 19 residues. Per the germline V gene, CDR1 is SEHNR and CDR2 is FQNEAQ (reference sequence). CDR3 DNA: TGTGCCAGCAGCTCAGTACTAGCGGGAGGGCCCCCTGGGGCCAACGTCCTGACTTTC. Encoded protein: CASSSVLAGGPPGANVLTF.

The rearrangement uses TRBV28 and TRBJ1-2; D gene ambiguous. Germline V gene lookup returns CDR1 MDHEN and CDR2 SYDVKM. The CDR3 totals 13 residues. Trimming left V 6 bases short and J 8 bases short, with 16 bases between. The CDR3: CASRDVYDEGYTF. The CDR3 DNA follows: TGTGCCAGCAGGGACGTCTACGATGAGGGCTACACCTTC.

This clone was detected only once. Additional DNA sequences in this sample encode the identical CDR3. The chain combines TRBV10-2 with TRBJ2-7; the D gene is possibly TRBD1 (5 bases). The CDR3 loop spans 12 amino acids. V dropped 5 bases and J dropped 4 bases, with 9 bases sitting between them. Germline assignment: CDR1 WSHSY and CDR2 SAAADI. The CDR3 reads CASSSSGYEQYF. For the CDR3, the DNA is TGCGCCAGCAGTTCCTCAGGGTACGAGCAGTACTTC.

The genes are TRBV28 and TRBJ2-3, with 7 bases identical to TRBD2. V shed 5 bases and J 2 bases; nucleotides not matched to a gene: 10. The CDR3 sequence is 16 residues long. The germline V gene has CDR1 MDHEN and CDR2 SYDVKM. CDR3 protein: CASSPLAARTTDTQYF. In DNA, the CDR3 is TGTGCCAGCAGTCCTCTAGCGGCACGAACCACAGATACGCAGTATTTT.

This sequence joins TRBV25-1 and TRBJ1-1; D gene unclear. This CDR3 comprises 13 residues. Germline V gives CDR1 MGHDK, CDR2 SYGVNS. Trimming took 5 bases from V and 5 from J, leaving 12 bases between them. CDR3 amino acids: CASSSGVGTEAFF. DNA for the CDR3: TGTGCCAGCAGTAGCGGGGTCGGAACTGAAGCTTTCTTT.

The chain employs TRBV28 and TRBJ1-1; D remains unclear. Trimming shortened V by 8 bases and J by 4 bases, and 8 bases separated the two germline ends. From germline, CDR1 is MDHEN and CDR2 SYDVKM. The CDR3 is made up of 11 amino acids. The CDR3 DNA reads TGTGCCAGCGAGAGAGGCACTGAAGCTTTCTTT. Its translation: CASERGTEAFF.

The V call is TRBV30, the J call TRBJ2-3; 10 bases fit TRBD2. The CDR3 loop spans 15 amino acids. Germline CDR1 and CDR2: GTSNPN and SVGIG (reference sequence). J was trimmed by 0 bases and V by 4 bases; bases with no gene match: 4. The CDR3 spells CAWNLAGVSTDTQYF. As DNA, the CDR3 is TGTGCCTGGAACCTAGCGGGGGTGAGCACAGATACGCAGTATTTT.

V usage is TRBV7-8 and J usage is TRBJ1-2; 12 positions match TRBD1. Germline V gene data show CDR1 as SGHVS and CDR2 as FQNEAQ. J was trimmed by 7 bases and V by 3 bases; bases with no gene match: 6. The CDR3 is made up of 15 amino acids. CDR3 coding DNA: TGTGCCAGCAGCTTTTTGGGACAGGGGGCTAGTGGCTACACCTTC. Its translation: CASSFLGQGASGYTF.

The chain links TRBV2 to TRBJ1-4; no definite D call. Deletions cut 3 bases from V and 5 bases from J, with 16 bases between. Germline V gives CDR1 SNHLY, CDR2 FYNNEI. The CDR3 runs 16 residues. The CDR3 DNA sequence: TGTGCCAGCAGTGAGTTGAACACCGGGCCAAATGAAAAACTGTTTTTT. Its protein is CASSELNTGPNEKLFF.

The chain recombines TRBV10-3 with TRBJ2-3; D gene ambiguous. CDR1 and CDR2 (germline): ENHRY, SYGVKD. V lost 0 bases and J lost 0, with 13 bases in between. The CDR3 is 17 residues long. The CDR3 DNA reads as TGTGCCATCAGTGAGTCCCAAATAACAATAAGCACAGATACGCAGTATTTT. Translated, it gives CAISESQITISTDTQYF.

This sequence joins TRBV27 and TRBJ2-3; no reliable D call. Trimming took off 3 bases at V and 5 bases at J, with 18 bases between the two ends. The CDR3 is 16 amino acids. Germline values: CDR1 MNHEY, CDR2 SMNVEV (reference sequence). CDR3 coding DNA: TGTGCCAGCAGTTTCCTCGGACCCCGATCGGAAGATACGCAGTATTTT. Its protein is CASSFLGPRSEDTQYF.